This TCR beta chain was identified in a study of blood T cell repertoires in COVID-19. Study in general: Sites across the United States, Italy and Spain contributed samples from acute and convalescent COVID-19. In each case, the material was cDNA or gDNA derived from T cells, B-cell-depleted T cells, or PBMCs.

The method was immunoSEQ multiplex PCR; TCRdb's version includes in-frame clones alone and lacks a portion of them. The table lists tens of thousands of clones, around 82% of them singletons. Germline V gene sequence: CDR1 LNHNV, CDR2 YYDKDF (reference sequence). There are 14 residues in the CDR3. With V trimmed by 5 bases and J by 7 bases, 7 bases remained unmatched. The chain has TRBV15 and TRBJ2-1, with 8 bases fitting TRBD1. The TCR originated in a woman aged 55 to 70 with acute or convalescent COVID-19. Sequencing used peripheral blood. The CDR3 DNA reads TGTGCCACCAGCGTGAGGACAGGGTGGAATGAGCAGTTCTTC. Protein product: CATSVRTGWNEQFF. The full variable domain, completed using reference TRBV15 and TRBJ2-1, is DAMVIQNPRYQVTQFGKPVTLSCSQTLNHNVMYWYQQKSSQAPKLLFHYYDKDFNNEADTPDNFQSRRPNTSFCFLDIRSPGLGDTAMYLCATSVRTGWNEQFFGPGTRLTVL.